The sequence of this TCR beta chain was determined in a study of blood T cell repertoires in COVID-19. J was trimmed by 1 base and V by 0 bases; bases with no gene match: 4. This CDR3 has 16 residues. CDR1 and CDR2 from the germline V gene are SGDLS and YYNGEE. Repertoires were generated with immunoSEQ multiplex PCR, while TCRdb's copy carries only in-frame clones and drops some. The sample lists under 400,000 clones, roughly 90% seen once, with under 3.5% in the top ten. The clonotype comes from a woman in her 30s with COVID-19, enrolled during active disease. This chain uses TRBV9 with TRBJ2-5; 9 bases are shared with TRBD2. Sequencing was performed on peripheral blood. The CDR3, as DNA: TGTGCCAGCAGCGTAGATCCAGCGGGAGGCCAAGAGACCCAGTACTTC. This translates into CASSVDPAGGQETQYF.